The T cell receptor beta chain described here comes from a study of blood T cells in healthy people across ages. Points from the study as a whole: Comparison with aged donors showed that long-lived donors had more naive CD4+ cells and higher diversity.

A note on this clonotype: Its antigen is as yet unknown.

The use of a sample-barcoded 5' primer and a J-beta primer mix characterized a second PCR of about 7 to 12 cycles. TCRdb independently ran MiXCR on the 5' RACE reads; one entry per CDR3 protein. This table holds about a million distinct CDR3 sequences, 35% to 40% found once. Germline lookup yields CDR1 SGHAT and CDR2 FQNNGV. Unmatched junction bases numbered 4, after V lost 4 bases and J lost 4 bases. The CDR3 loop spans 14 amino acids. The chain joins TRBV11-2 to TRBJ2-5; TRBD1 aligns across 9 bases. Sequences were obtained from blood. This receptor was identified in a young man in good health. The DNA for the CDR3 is TGTGCCAGCAGCTCGGGACAGGGTACAGAGACCCAGTACTTC. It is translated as CASSSGQGTETQYF. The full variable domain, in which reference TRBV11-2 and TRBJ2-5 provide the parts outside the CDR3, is EAGVAQSPRYKIIEKRQSVAFWCNPISGHATLYWYQQILGQGPKLLIQFQNNGVVDDSQLPKDRFSAERLKGVDSTLKIQPAKLEDSAVYLCASSSGQGTETQYFGPGTRLLVL.